This T cell receptor beta chain was captured by sequencing in a study of blood T cell repertoires in COVID-19. Looking at the study overall: PBMCs, B-cell-depleted T cells, or T cells provided the cDNA or gDNA that made up the material.

Germline CDR1 SQVTM, CDR2 ANQGSEA. With 6 bases clipped from V and 4 bases from J, the junction kept 14 bases outside the gene matches. The length of the CDR3 is 15 residues. Profiling relied on immunoSEQ multiplex PCR, and the TCRdb table lists in-frame clones only, not all of them. The sample lists 150,000 or so clones, roughly nine tenths occurring once. This sequence was found in a human donor with acute COVID-19. The donor label of this sample is uncertain. J is TRBJ1-2 and V is TRBV29-1; TRBD1 matches at 7 bases. The sample was PBMCs or T cells enriched from blood (not recorded which). DNA of the CDR3: TGCAGCGTCCACGGTGTACCGGGACAGAGCTATGGCTACACCTTC. Protein: CSVHGVPGQSYGYTF. The entire variable domain, with the rest obtained from reference TRBV29-1 and TRBJ1-2, is as follows: SAVISQKPSRDICQRGTSLTIQCQVDSQVTMMFWYRQQPGQSLTLIATANQGSEATYESGFVIDKFPISRPNLTFSTLTVSNMSPEDSSIYLCSVHGVPGQSYGYTFGSGTRLTVV.